The 9 T cell receptor beta chains below come from one sample, sequenced in a study of shared clonotypes between healthy human individuals. The table came from immunoSEQ multiplex PCR; TCRdb's copy has only in-frame clones and leaves some out. The sample holds roughly 2,000,000 clones, approximately 94% seen once. Naive CD8 cells lacked CD45RO and underwent positive selection for CCR7, leaving out terminally differentiated effector memory CD45RA+ cells. What was sequenced was naive CD8+ T cells sorted from blood. The source of these receptors is a man between 18 and 35 years old in good health.

The chain employs TRBV6-1 and TRBJ2-5; TRBD1 might be the D (6 bases). V lost 1 base and J 5 bases, leaving 14 bases between the germline ends. Looked up from germline, CDR1 is MNHNS and CDR2 is SASEGT. This CDR3 contains 15 residues. The DNA for the CDR3 is TGTGCCAGCAGTGAAGTAACAGGGTTGCGGGAGACCCAGTACTTC. This gives the protein CASSEVTGLRETQYF.

This chain links TRBV5-4 with TRBJ1-1, with TRBD1 identical over 9 bases. V was clipped by 4 bases and J by 5 bases; unmatched bases: 3. This CDR3 is 13 amino acids long. CDR1 is SGHNT and CDR2 is YYREEE in the germline V gene (reference sequence). The CDR3 region has the DNA TGTGCCAGCAGCACGGACAGGGGAACTGAAGCTTTCTTT. It specifies CASSTDRGTEAFF.

J is TRBJ1-1 and V is TRBV27; no clear D gene. There are 14 residues in the CDR3. The germline gives CDR1 MNHEY, CDR2 SMNVEV (reference sequence). Trimming shortened V by 3 bases and J by 0 bases, and 8 bases separated the two germline ends. The CDR3 spells CASSFGSLNTEAFF. In DNA form, the CDR3 reads TGTGCCAGCAGTTTTGGGTCCTTGAACACTGAAGCTTTCTTT.

The V and J genes are TRBV28 and TRBJ2-7, with D possibly being TRBD1 or TRBD2 (5 bases each). This CDR3 contains 13 residues. The V and J ends lost 7 bases and 6 bases respectively, with 16 bases between them. Germline CDR1 and CDR2: MDHEN and SYDVKM. CDR3 region: CASTKPEGLEQYF. The CDR3 DNA is TGTGCCAGCACTAAACCTGAGGGGCTCGAGCAGTACTTC.

This chain connects TRBV6-5 to TRBJ2-7, with 14 positions matching TRBD2. Germline V gene sequence: CDR1 MNHEY, CDR2 SVGAGI. The CDR3 runs to 16 residues. V trimming: 2 bases; J trimming: 2 bases; junction bases outside the gene matches: 2. In DNA form, the CDR3 reads TGTGCCAGCAGTTACGGGACTAGCGGGAGTCCCTACGAGCAGTACTTC. This sequence encodes CASSYGTSGSPYEQYF.

The rearrangement uses TRBV7-9 and TRBJ2-5; perhaps TRBD2 as D (5 bases). The CDR3 covers 17 residues. Germline V gives CDR1 SEHNR, CDR2 FQNEAQ (reference sequence). The ends were cut back, 5 bases at V and 4 bases at J, with 23 bases in the middle. The CDR3 protein is CASSPSPGLASRETQYF. Here the CDR3 DNA reads TGTGCCAGCAGCCCCTCTCCCGGATTGGCTAGCAGAGAGACCCAGTACTTC.

The chain recombines TRBV28 with TRBJ2-7; D assignment may be TRBD1 or TRBD2 (5 bases each). The V and J ends lost 2 bases and 3 bases respectively, with 14 bases between them. Looked up from germline, CDR1 is MDHEN and CDR2 is SYDVKM. The CDR3 has 15 residues. The DNA of the CDR3 is TGTGCCAGCAGTTTACGGGGCCCGGGAATCTACGAGCAGTACTTC. This translates into CASSLRGPGIYEQYF.

The V and J genes are TRBV4-1 and TRBJ2-2; perhaps D is TRBD1 or TRBD2 (6 bases each). The germline CDR1 and CDR2 sequences are MGHRA and YSYEKL. The ends were cut back, 4 bases at V and 2 bases at J, with 17 bases in the middle. The CDR3 is made up of 17 amino acids. The CDR3 spells CASSPTEGGPNTGELFF. CDR3 DNA sequence: TGCGCCAGCAGCCCCACCGAAGGGGGGCCTAACACCGGGGAGCTGTTTTTT.

This sequence joins TRBV9 and TRBJ2-1; D might be TRBD2 (6 bases). CDR3 size: 21 residues. Germline CDR1 is SGDLS and CDR2 is YYNGEE. V was clipped by 3 bases and J by 0 bases, with 28 bases between them. The CDR3 DNA follows: TGTGCCAGCAGCGCCCCGGTGGGGGGAACAGCGGCGGGAAGCTCCTACAATGAGCAGTTCTTC. Translated: CASSAPVGGTAAGSSYNEQFF. Full variable domain (remainder filled in from reference TRBV9 and TRBJ2-1): DSGVTQTPKHLITATGQRVTLRCSPRSGDLSVYWYQQSLDQGLQFLIQYYNGEERAKGNILERFSAQQFPDLHSELNLSSLELGDSALYFCASSAPVGGTAAGSSYNEQFFGPGTRLTVL.